The source of this T cell receptor (beta chain) is a study of identical twins. General study results and limits: Low generation-probability sequences were in excess among twin-shared out-of-frame alpha sequences.

This clonotype was detected many times. Its antigen is not known. Everyone who donated was a healthy Caucasian. Unmatched junction bases numbered 7, after V lost 0 bases and J lost 6 bases. The CDR3 extends over 14 amino acids. The germline gives CDR1 DFQATT, CDR2 SNEGSKA (reference sequence). TCRdb reprocessed the 5' RACE reads with MiXCR, giving one entry per CDR3 protein. The data contain approximately 260,000 distinct CDR3 sequences, around 15% of them singletons. This clonotype originated in a woman under 30 in good health. Sequencing was done on a sample of memory (CD45RO+) T cells sorted from blood. This rearrangement joins TRBV20-1 to TRBJ2-7, with 8 bases matching TRBD2. Here the CDR3 reads CSAREGSGISEQYF. In DNA form, the CDR3 reads TGCAGTGCTAGAGAGGGTAGCGGGATATCCGAGCAGTACTTC.